The source of this TCR beta chain is a study of T cell clonality in common variable immunodeficiency. The assay was immunoSEQ multiplex PCR, and TCRdb's table has in-frame clones only and misses some. Reported are approximately 56,000 clones, none seen only once; the ten largest carry about 2%. Overall study findings and caveats: Fewer TCRbeta clones were shared among CVID subjects than controls. Fewer deletions and N-nucleotide insertions were reportedly seen in common variable immunodeficiency TCR beta sequences.

This clone showed up many times. Its antigen is still unknown. The read ends 3 residues before the CDR3 terminus; that terminus is restored from the germline J gene. Each donor provided roughly 5 to 8 ml of heparinized whole blood. With V trimmed by 5 bases and J by 3 bases, 4 bases remained unmatched. CDR3 size: 15 residues. The germline CDR1 and CDR2 sequences are DFQATT and SNEGSKA (reference sequence). The specimen was peripheral blood mononuclear cells. The sequence derives from a person aged 18-70 years in good health. This chain uses TRBV20-1 with TRBJ2-3; 14 bases map to TRBD2. CDR3: CSAGTSGSRTDTQYF. The sequenced part of the CDR3 DNA is TGCAGTGCTGGGACTAGCGGGAGTCGTACAGATACG.